This TCR beta chain derives from a study of cytomegalovirus exposure and HLA in healthy donors. The V and J ends lost 5 bases and 4 bases, in that order; junction bases with no gene match: 7. The CDR3 contains 15 residues. CDR1 is SGHRS, CDR2 YFSETQ, per germline. A multiplex PCR was run with 60 Vbeta primers and 13 Jbeta primers. Profiled with immunoSEQ multiplex PCR; TCRdb holds only in-frame clones, not every one. Of under 200,000 clones listed, just over 75% are singletons. The sequence derives from a woman aged 25 to 39 in good health and CMV-seropositive. V is TRBV5-1 and J is TRBJ2-3; 10 bases agree with TRBD1. The sample comprised PBMCs. The CDR3 region has the DNA TGCGCCAGCAGGGGATCCGGGACAGGGGCAGATACGCAGTATTTT. Protein: CASRGSGTGADTQYF. The full variable domain, its missing parts supplied by reference TRBV5-1 and TRBJ2-3, is KAGVTQTPRYLIKTRGQQVTLSCSPISGHRSVSWYQQTPGQGLQFLFEYFSETQRNKGNFPGRFSGRQFSNSRSEMNVSTLELGDSALYLCASRGSGTGADTQYFGPGTRLTVL.